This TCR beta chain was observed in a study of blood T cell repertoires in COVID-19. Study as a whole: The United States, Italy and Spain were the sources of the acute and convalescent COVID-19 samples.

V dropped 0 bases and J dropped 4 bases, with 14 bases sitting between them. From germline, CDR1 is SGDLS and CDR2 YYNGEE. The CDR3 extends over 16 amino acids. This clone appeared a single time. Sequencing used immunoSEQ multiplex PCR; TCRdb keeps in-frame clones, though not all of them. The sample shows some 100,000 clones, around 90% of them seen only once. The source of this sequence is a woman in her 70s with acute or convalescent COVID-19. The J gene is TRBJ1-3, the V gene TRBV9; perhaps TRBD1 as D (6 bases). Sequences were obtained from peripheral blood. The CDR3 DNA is TGTGCCAGCAGCGTAGTGGGACAAGCAGGAGGAAACACCATATATTTT. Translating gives CASSVVGQAGGNTIYF.